Shown below are 6 T cell receptor beta chains from a single sample sequenced in a study of blood T cells in healthy people across ages. It was with a sample-barcoded 5' primer and a J-beta primer mix that a second PCR of roughly 7 to 12 cycles was run. TCRdb reanalysed the 5' RACE reads using MiXCR and keeps one entry per CDR3 protein. The sample has over 950,000 distinct CDR3 sequences, about 51% seen once. The source material was blood. These receptors all come from a woman in her fifties or sixties in good health.

This clonotype turned up a few times. The chain recombines TRBV5-1 with TRBJ2-1; D is perhaps TRBD1 (6 bases). V dropped 6 bases and J dropped 1 base, with 17 bases sitting between them. The germline V gene has CDR1 SGHRS and CDR2 YFSETQ. This CDR3 spans 16 amino acids. The CDR3 loop is CASKGQGISSYNEQFF. CDR3 DNA sequence: TGCGCCAGCAAGGGTCAGGGGATCAGTTCCTACAATGAGCAGTTCTTC.

This clonotype was seen more than once but under ten times. The V call is TRBV4-1, the J call TRBJ1-5; 7 bases align to TRBD1. With 0 bases clipped from V and 7 bases from J, the junction kept 6 bases outside the gene matches. Germline CDR1 reads MGHRA; CDR2 reads YSYEKL. The CDR3 has 15 residues. CDR3 amino acids: CASSQEPQGYQPQHF. CDR3 DNA sequence: TGCGCCAGCAGCCAAGAGCCACAGGGGTACCAGCCCCAGCATTTT.

This clonotype was detected only once. The J gene is TRBJ2-5, the V gene TRBV12-3 or TRBV12-4; 7 nucleotides match TRBD1. The CDR3 spans 13 residues. V was clipped by 2 bases and J by 9 bases; unmatched bases: 6. The CDR3 DNA reads TGTGCCAGCAGTTTAATGACTACAGGGGCCCAGTACTTC. Residues: CASSLMTTGAQYF.

The rearrangement joins TRBV5-1 to TRBJ2-1, with no clear D. Per the germline V gene, CDR1 is SGHRS and CDR2 is YFSETQ. Trimming stripped 0 bases from V and 3 bases from J, with 10 bases between. The CDR3 runs to 15 residues. The chain's CDR3 is CASSLGAPGYNEQFF. The DNA for the CDR3 is TGCGCCAGCAGCTTGGGGGCTCCTGGCTACAATGAGCAGTTCTTC. The whole variable domain, remainder taken from reference TRBV5-1 and TRBJ2-1, is KAGVTQTPRYLIKTRGQQVTLSCSPISGHRSVSWYQQTPGQGLQFLFEYFSETQRNKGNFPGRFSGRQFSNSRSEMNVSTLELGDSALYLCASSLGAPGYNEQFFGPGTRLTVL.

The rearrangement joins TRBV12-3 or TRBV12-4 to TRBJ2-2, with D maybe TRBD2 (5 bases). CDR3 size: 16 residues. Between the trimmed V and J ends, which lost 5 bases and 0 bases, there was a span of 13 bases. The CDR3 here is CASSRRTFTNTGELFF. DNA for the CDR3: TGTGCCAGCAGTCGGAGGACCTTTACGAACACCGGGGAGCTGTTTTTT.

The V and J genes are TRBV3-1 and TRBJ2-7; 9 bases match TRBD2. Germline lookup yields CDR1 LGHDT and CDR2 YNNKEL (reference sequence). V lost 1 base to trimming and J lost 2 bases; unmatched junction nucleotides: 6. This CDR3 comprises 16 residues. The CDR3 nucleotides read TGTGCCAGCAGCCAAGCCTGGGCTAGCGGGACCTACGAGCAGTACTTC. It specifies CASSQAWASGTYEQYF.